This is a list of T cell receptor beta chains from one sample in a study of OX40 agonist ivuxolimab in advanced cancers. Sequencing used immunoSEQ multiplex PCR; TCRdb keeps in-frame clones, though not all of them. The sample consists of under 50,000 clones, 88% of them appearing once. The sequenced sample was CD4+ or CD8+ T cells sorted from blood, obtained in a trial of the OX40 agonist ivuxolimab. Receptors originate from an adult with an advanced solid tumor such as melanoma, head and neck, liver or kidney cancer. The CDR3 runs from the conserved cysteine through the conserved F or W. A D gene is named only where the DNA matches it firmly. A clone size is listed for some rows: how often the clone was seen (once, few, many), or a class if it is expanded.

CDR3nt | CDR3aa | v_gene | abundance | j_gene | d_gene
TGCGCCAGCAGCCTTACCGGGACAGGGGCCCCTTTGGAGCAGTACTTC | CASSLTGTGAPLEQYF | TRBV4-3 | - | TRBJ2-7 | TRBD1
TGTGCCTGGAGTGTAGGCGGCTATGGCTACACCTTC | CAWSVGGYGYTF | TRBV30 | - | TRBJ1-2 | -
TGTGCCATCAGTTCGACAGGGATGGTGGGGAACAATGAGCAGTTCTTC | CAISSTGMVGNNEQFF | TRBV10-3 | - | TRBJ2-1 | TRBD1
TGTGCCAGCAGCCCGGGACTCTTCACAGATACGCAGTATTTT | CASSPGLFTDTQYF | TRBV11-3 | - | TRBJ2-3 | -
TGTGCCAGCAGTTCCTCCCGGGACCCCCTATCCTACGAGCAGTACTTC | CASSSSRDPLSYEQYF | TRBV28 | - | TRBJ2-7 | -
TGTGCCAGCAGTTACTACGCCCGGGGACAAGAGACCCAGTACTTC | CASSYYARGQETQYF | TRBV6-5 | - | TRBJ2-5 | -
TGCGCCAGCAGCCCCGACAGCTACGAGCAGTACTTC | CASSPDSYEQYF | TRBV5-1 | - | TRBJ2-7 | -
TGTGCCTGGAGTCCGATCCCCTGGGGTAAAGAGACCCAGTACTTC | CAWSPIPWGKETQYF | TRBV30 | few | TRBJ2-5 | -
TGTGCCATCAGTGAGGAGGCCGGGGAGCTGTTTTTT | CAISEEAGELFF | TRBV10-3 | - | TRBJ2-2 | -
TGCAGTGTTAAACGACCTGATGAGCAGTTCTTC | CSVKRPDEQFF | TRBV20-1 | - | TRBJ2-1 | -
TGTGCCAGCAGCTTATCGCCTAGCGGCACAGATACGCAGTATTTT | CASSLSPSGTDTQYF | TRBV7-3 | - | TRBJ2-3 | -
TGCGCCAGCAGCCAAGATAGGAGGGGAGACACCATATATTTT | CASSQDRRGDTIYF | TRBV4-3 | - | TRBJ1-3 | -
TGTGCCAGCAGTGAAGCGTTCGGGACAGGGACTAACTATGGCTACACCTTC | CASSEAFGTGTNYGYTF | TRBV2 | - | TRBJ1-2 | TRBD1
TGTGCCAGCAGTGGGGTGAGGGGAGGTGAGCAGTTCTTC | CASSGVRGGEQFF | TRBV6-5 | - | TRBJ2-1 | -
TGTGCCAGCAGCTTGAATAGCAATCAGCCCCAGCATTTT | CASSLNSNQPQHF | TRBV5-8 | - | TRBJ1-5 | -
TGTGCCAGCAGCTCGGACAGGGGCCGCTTGTCCGTGCAGTTCTTC | CASSSDRGRLSVQFF | TRBV7-2 | - | TRBJ2-1 | TRBD1
TGTGCCGCAGCATGGGAGACCCAGTACTTC | CAAAWETQYF | TRBV6-1 | few | TRBJ2-5 | -
TGTGCCAGCTCACCCACCCGGGACAGGGCCCAAGAGACCCAGTACTTC | CASSPTRDRAQETQYF | TRBV18 | - | TRBJ2-5 | TRBD1
TGTGCCAGCAGCTATCGGACAGGGGGAGCTAATGAAAAACTGTTTTTT | CASSYRTGGANEKLFF | TRBV5-6 | - | TRBJ1-4 | TRBD1
TGTGCCAGCTCAACAGGGGCGGGGAACACTGAAGCTTTCTTT | CASSTGAGNTEAFF | TRBV18 | - | TRBJ1-1 | TRBD1
TGTGCCAGCAGCTTAGCCTCCCCCGGTGAAAAACTGTTTTTT | CASSLASPGEKLFF | TRBV7-9 | - | TRBJ1-4 | -
TGTGCCAGCAGCTTACTTAGCGGGGGGGACCAAGAGACCCAGTACTTC | CASSLLSGGDQETQYF | TRBV11-2 | - | TRBJ2-5 | TRBD2
TGTGCCAGCAGCTTGTTAGGGGATACGCAGTATTTT | CASSLLGDTQYF | TRBV5-5 | - | TRBJ2-3 | -
TGCGCCAGCAGCTTGGCGGGGATTAGCAATCAGCCCCAGCATTTT | CASSLAGISNQPQHF | TRBV5-1 | - | TRBJ1-5 | -
TGTGCCAGCTCACCACGGAGAGGGACAGCGCAAGAGACCCAGTACTTC | CASSPRRGTAQETQYF | TRBV18 | - | TRBJ2-5 | TRBD1
TGCGCCAGCAGCCGGGGAGACAATTCACCCCTCCACTTT | CASSRGDNSPLHF | TRBV5-1 | - | TRBJ1-6 | -
TGTGCCAGCAGTTTGGGACTAGCCGAGCAGTACTTC | CASSLGLAEQYF | TRBV28 | - | TRBJ2-7 | TRBD2
TGTGCCAGCATAACGGACAGTGCGGGAGGAAACACCATATATTTT | CASITDSAGGNTIYF | TRBV6-1 | - | TRBJ1-3 | -
TGTGCCAGCAGTGAGAGGACAGCCCTAATCGCGAATGAGCAGTTCTTC | CASSERTALIANEQFF | TRBV6-1 | - | TRBJ2-1 | -
TGTGCCAGCAGTCAAAGCGGGAGGACCATCTACGAGCAGTACTTC | CASSQSGRTIYEQYF | TRBV28 | - | TRBJ2-7 | TRBD2
TGTGCCAGTAGTATCTCAGGGATAACAGATACGCAGTATTTT | CASSISGITDTQYF | TRBV19 | - | TRBJ2-3 | -
TGTGCCAGCAGCTTCGGAGCGGGGGCCTACGAGCAGTACTTC | CASSFGAGAYEQYF | TRBV7-2 | - | TRBJ2-7 | TRBD2
TGTGCCAGCAGCTTAATGAGCGGGGGTGCAGATACGCAGTATTTT | CASSLMSGGADTQYF | TRBV11-2 | - | TRBJ2-3 | TRBD2